Listed below are T cell receptor beta chains from one sample, sequenced in a study of beta chain features in type 1 diabetes. TCRdb keeps only in-frame clones here, not all; method: immunoSEQ multiplex PCR. The sample lists 600,000 or so clones, more than 13% occurring once. Material: naive CD4+ T cells from blood. The receptors stem from a man between 18 and 35 years old with type 1 diabetes. Each CDR3 is given with its conserved first and last residue. Each record gives: CDR3 protein, CDR3 DNA, V gene, clone size, J gene, D gene, CDR3 length. A D gene is named only where the DNA matches it firmly. Some rows mark clone size as missing; the rest say once, few, many or name a class of expanded clone.

CDR3 protein: CASSRGTSGRPDTGELFF
CDR3 DNA: TGTGCCAGCAGCCGTGGGACTAGCGGGAGACCGGACACCGGGGAGCTGTTTTTT
V gene: TRBV7-6
clone size: few
J gene: TRBJ2-2
D gene: TRBD2
CDR3 length: 18

CDR3 protein: CASSWRWRSTDTQYF
CDR3 DNA: TGTGCCAGCAGCTGGCGATGGCGAAGCACAGATACGCAGTATTTT
V gene: TRBV7-9
clone size: few
J gene: TRBJ2-3
D gene: NA
CDR3 length: 15

CDR3 protein: CASSPTRDVYEQYF
CDR3 DNA: TGTGCCAGCTCACCAACCAGGGACGTATACGAGCAGTACTTC
V gene: TRBV18
clone size: NA
J gene: TRBJ2-7
D gene: NA
CDR3 length: 14

CDR3 protein: CASTQGGSNQPQHF
CDR3 DNA: TGTGCCAGCACCCAAGGGGGGAGCAATCAGCCCCAGCATTTT
V gene: TRBV6-5
clone size: few
J gene: TRBJ1-5
D gene: NA
CDR3 length: 14

CDR3 protein: CASRGGSNPGGTQYF
CDR3 DNA: TGTGCCAGCAGGGGCGGGAGCAATCCGGGGGGTACGCAGTATTTT
V gene: TRBV2
clone size: few
J gene: TRBJ2-3
D gene: TRBD2
CDR3 length: 15

CDR3 protein: CASSAAGRGITGELFF
CDR3 DNA: TGCGCCAGCAGCGCCGCAGGGCGGGGGATCACCGGGGAGCTGTTTTTT
V gene: TRBV5-1
clone size: few
J gene: TRBJ2-2
D gene: TRBD2
CDR3 length: 16

CDR3 protein: CASSLTGDNEQFF
CDR3 DNA: TGTGCCAGCAGCTTAACCGGAGACAATGAGCAGTTCTTC
V gene: TRBV7-9
clone size: NA
J gene: TRBJ2-1
D gene: NA
CDR3 length: 13

CDR3 protein: CASSLGLAEQYF
CDR3 DNA: TGCGCCAGCAGCTTGGGACTAGCGGAGCAGTACTTC
V gene: TRBV5-1
clone size: NA
J gene: TRBJ2-7
D gene: TRBD2
CDR3 length: 12

CDR3 protein: CAWSVLGSPNTGELFF
CDR3 DNA: TGTGCCTGGAGTGTACTTGGGAGTCCGAACACCGGGGAGCTGTTTTTT
V gene: TRBV30
clone size: NA
J gene: TRBJ2-2
D gene: NA
CDR3 length: 16

CDR3 protein: CASQFSDSGEQYF
CDR3 DNA: TGTGCCAGCCAATTCTCCGACAGTGGCGAGCAGTACTTC
V gene: TRBV6-6
clone size: NA
J gene: TRBJ2-7
D gene: NA
CDR3 length: 13

CDR3 protein: CASSSLPGLAGDGANVLTF
CDR3 DNA: TGTGCCAGTAGTTCCCTCCCGGGACTAGCGGGAGATGGGGCCAACGTCCTGACTTTC
V gene: TRBV19
clone size: NA
J gene: TRBJ2-6
D gene: TRBD2
CDR3 length: 19

CDR3 protein: CASSGQVEAFF
CDR3 DNA: TGTGCCAGCAGTGGACAGGTTGAAGCTTTCTTT
V gene: TRBV2
clone size: NA
J gene: TRBJ1-1
D gene: NA
CDR3 length: 11

CDR3 protein: CASDRGSGANVLTF
CDR3 DNA: TGTGCCAGCGACCGAGGCTCTGGGGCCAACGTCCTGACTTTC
V gene: TRBV2
clone size: few
J gene: TRBJ2-6
D gene: NA
CDR3 length: 14

CDR3 protein: CASRPSRGPYNEQFF
CDR3 DNA: TGTGCCAGCAGACCCTCCAGGGGCCCTTACAATGAGCAGTTCTTC
V gene: TRBV11-2
clone size: few
J gene: TRBJ2-1
D gene: NA
CDR3 length: 15

CDR3 protein: CASSLGTATGELFF
CDR3 DNA: TGTGCCAGCAGCTTGGGGACAGCCACCGGGGAGCTGTTTTTT
V gene: TRBV5-4
clone size: few
J gene: TRBJ2-2
D gene: NA
CDR3 length: 14

CDR3 protein: CASSMGTATGELFF
CDR3 DNA: TGTGCCAGTAGTATGGGGACAGCTACCGGGGAGCTGTTTTTT
V gene: TRBV19
clone size: few
J gene: TRBJ2-2
D gene: TRBD1
CDR3 length: 14

CDR3 protein: CACTTSASSSYEQYF
CDR3 DNA: TGTGCCTGCACTACGTCAGCGTCGAGCTCCTACGAGCAGTACTTC
V gene: TRBV30
clone size: NA
J gene: TRBJ2-7
D gene: NA
CDR3 length: 15

CDR3 protein: CAISDEGRDYGYTF
CDR3 DNA: TGTGCCATCAGTGACGAGGGACGTGACTATGGCTACACCTTC
V gene: TRBV10-3
clone size: NA
J gene: TRBJ1-2
D gene: NA
CDR3 length: 14

CDR3 protein: CASSPDWGEAGANVLTF
CDR3 DNA: TGTGCCAGCAGCCCGGACTGGGGGGAGGCTGGGGCCAACGTCCTGACTTTC
V gene: TRBV7-9
clone size: few
J gene: TRBJ2-6
D gene: NA
CDR3 length: 17

CDR3 protein: CASSGGTSGSGDTQYF
CDR3 DNA: TGCGCCAGCAGCGGAGGGACTAGCGGGAGTGGAGATACGCAGTATTTT
V gene: TRBV5-1
clone size: NA
J gene: TRBJ2-3
D gene: TRBD2
CDR3 length: 16

CDR3 protein: CAWRWSGTGAFF
CDR3 DNA: TGTGCCTGGAGATGGTCAGGGACGGGAGCTTTCTTT
V gene: TRBV30
clone size: few
J gene: TRBJ1-1
D gene: NA
CDR3 length: 12

CDR3 protein: CASSLGLPGGQETQYF
CDR3 DNA: TGTGCCAGCAGCTTAGGACTTCCTGGGGGACAAGAGACCCAGTACTTC
V gene: TRBV7-2
clone size: NA
J gene: TRBJ2-5
D gene: NA
CDR3 length: 16

CDR3 protein: CASSAKGRAYIGELFF
CDR3 DNA: TGTGCCAGCAGTGCCAAGGGCAGGGCGTATATCGGGGAGCTGTTTTTT
V gene: TRBV25-1
clone size: few
J gene: TRBJ2-2
D gene: NA
CDR3 length: 16

CDR3 protein: CASSERGNTIYF
CDR3 DNA: TGTGCCAGCAGTGAGAGGGGCAACACCATATATTTT
V gene: TRBV6-1
clone size: NA
J gene: TRBJ1-3
D gene: NA
CDR3 length: 12

CDR3 protein: CSVGGRVTDTQYF
CDR3 DNA: TGCAGCGTTGGGGGCAGGGTCACAGATACGCAGTATTTT
V gene: TRBV29-1
clone size: NA
J gene: TRBJ2-3
D gene: NA
CDR3 length: 13

CDR3 protein: CASSLEWEVKYF
CDR3 DNA: TGTGCCAGCAGCTTGGAATGGGAAGTCAAGTACTTC
V gene: TRBV5-5
clone size: few
J gene: TRBJ2-7
D gene: NA
CDR3 length: 12

CDR3 protein: CASSSDSLMYF
CDR3 DNA: TGTGCCAGCAGCTCCGACTCCCTGATGTACTTC
V gene: TRBV7-3
clone size: NA
J gene: TRBJ2-5
D gene: NA
CDR3 length: 11

CDR3 protein: CASMTGENHEQFF
CDR3 DNA: TGCGCCAGCATGACGGGAGAGAATCATGAGCAGTTCTTC
V gene: TRBV5-1
clone size: NA
J gene: TRBJ2-1
D gene: NA
CDR3 length: 13

CDR3 protein: CAWSVLQGSYEQYF
CDR3 DNA: TGTGCCTGGAGTGTACTACAGGGAAGCTACGAGCAGTACTTC
V gene: TRBV30
clone size: NA
J gene: TRBJ2-7
D gene: NA
CDR3 length: 14

CDR3 protein: CASSQVSYQETQYF
CDR3 DNA: TGCGCCAGCAGCCAAGTTTCCTATCAAGAGACCCAGTACTTC
V gene: TRBV4-1
clone size: NA
J gene: TRBJ2-5
D gene: NA
CDR3 length: 14

CDR3 protein: CASSLDSANTGELFF
CDR3 DNA: TGCGCCAGCAGCTTGGACAGTGCGAACACCGGGGAGCTGTTTTTT
V gene: TRBV5-1
clone size: few
J gene: TRBJ2-2
D gene: NA
CDR3 length: 15

CDR3 protein: CAWSVRDRNTGELFF
CDR3 DNA: TGTGCCTGGAGTGTTCGGGACAGAAACACCGGGGAGCTGTTTTTT
V gene: TRBV30
clone size: NA
J gene: TRBJ2-2
D gene: TRBD1
CDR3 length: 15

CDR3 protein: CASSLARGGGEQYF
CDR3 DNA: TGTGCCAGCAGCTTAGCCAGGGGTGGAGGTGAGCAGTACTTC
V gene: TRBV7-2
clone size: NA
J gene: TRBJ2-7
D gene: NA
CDR3 length: 14

CDR3 protein: CASSGGQPTDTQYF
CDR3 DNA: TGTGCCAGCAGCGGGGGACAGCCCACAGATACGCAGTATTTT
V gene: TRBV9
clone size: NA
J gene: TRBJ2-3
D gene: TRBD1
CDR3 length: 14

CDR3 protein: CASSVGTGLGYEQYF
CDR3 DNA: TGTGCCAGCAGCGTAGGAACAGGGCTTGGCTACGAGCAGTACTTC
V gene: TRBV9
clone size: few
J gene: TRBJ2-7
D gene: NA
CDR3 length: 15

CDR3 protein: CASSFNYGYTF
CDR3 DNA: TGTGCCAGCAGCTTCAACTATGGCTACACCTTC
V gene: TRBV7-9
clone size: few
J gene: TRBJ1-2
D gene: NA
CDR3 length: 11

CDR3 protein: CAWSVRVDTEAFF
CDR3 DNA: TGTGCCTGGAGTGTAAGGGTGGACACTGAAGCTTTCTTT
V gene: TRBV30
clone size: few
J gene: TRBJ1-1
D gene: NA
CDR3 length: 13

CDR3 protein: CAWRGRQGRSYEQYF
CDR3 DNA: TGTGCCTGGAGAGGCCGACAGGGGCGCTCCTACGAGCAGTACTTC
V gene: TRBV30
clone size: few
J gene: TRBJ2-7
D gene: TRBD1
CDR3 length: 15

CDR3 protein: CASITGISYNEQFF
CDR3 DNA: TGTGCCAGCATAACAGGGATATCCTACAATGAGCAGTTCTTC
V gene: TRBV6-5
clone size: few
J gene: TRBJ2-1
D gene: NA
CDR3 length: 14

CDR3 protein: CASSIRTGTAYEQYF
CDR3 DNA: TGCGCCAGCAGCATAAGGACAGGGACGGCCTACGAGCAGTACTTC
V gene: TRBV5-1
clone size: NA
J gene: TRBJ2-7
D gene: TRBD1
CDR3 length: 15

CDR3 protein: CASSYSTGSSSYEQYF
CDR3 DNA: TGTGCCAGCAGCTATTCGACAGGAAGTTCCTCCTACGAGCAGTACTTC
V gene: TRBV11-2
clone size: NA
J gene: TRBJ2-7
D gene: NA
CDR3 length: 16

CDR3 protein: CASKTFPWSSGANVLTF
CDR3 DNA: TGTGCCAGTAAAACCTTCCCATGGAGCTCTGGGGCCAACGTCCTGACTTTC
V gene: TRBV19
clone size: few
J gene: TRBJ2-6
D gene: NA
CDR3 length: 17

CDR3 protein: CASTRDSPYEQYF
CDR3 DNA: TGTGCCTCAACGCGGGACAGTCCCTACGAGCAGTACTTC
V gene: TRBV25-1
clone size: NA
J gene: TRBJ2-7
D gene: NA
CDR3 length: 13

CDR3 protein: CASSPHPNEKLFF
CDR3 DNA: TGTGCCAGCAGCCCCCACCCCAATGAAAAACTGTTTTTT
V gene: TRBV13
clone size: NA
J gene: TRBJ1-4
D gene: NA
CDR3 length: 13

CDR3 protein: CASSLEGPPYEQYF
CDR3 DNA: TGCGCCAGCAGCTTGGAGGGACCCCCCTACGAGCAGTACTTC
V gene: TRBV5-1
clone size: few
J gene: TRBJ2-7
D gene: NA
CDR3 length: 14

CDR3 protein: CSVDVYQETQYF
CDR3 DNA: TGCAGCGTTGATGTGTACCAAGAGACCCAGTACTTC
V gene: TRBV29-1
clone size: NA
J gene: TRBJ2-5
D gene: NA
CDR3 length: 12

CDR3 protein: CAWSVHYEQYF
CDR3 DNA: TGTGCCTGGAGTGTCCACTACGAGCAGTACTTC
V gene: TRBV30
clone size: NA
J gene: TRBJ2-7
D gene: NA
CDR3 length: 11

CDR3 protein: CASSLEGAITFF
CDR3 DNA: TGCGCCAGCAGCTTGGAGGGGGCGATAACTTTCTTT
V gene: TRBV5-1
clone size: few
J gene: TRBJ1-1
D gene: TRBD1
CDR3 length: 12

CDR3 protein: CAARGPTSEQFF
CDR3 DNA: TGTGCCGCGAGGGGACCCACCTCTGAGCAGTTCTTC
V gene: TRBV30
clone size: few
J gene: TRBJ2-1
D gene: NA
CDR3 length: 12

CDR3 protein: CASSLGQPYNEQFF
CDR3 DNA: TGTGCCAGCAGCCTGGGACAGCCCTACAATGAGCAGTTCTTC
V gene: TRBV5-6
clone size: few
J gene: TRBJ2-1
D gene: TRBD1
CDR3 length: 14

CDR3 protein: CASSGLAGGPQTQYF
CDR3 DNA: TGTGCCAGCAGCGGCTTGGCGGGGGGGCCGCAGACCCAGTACTTC
V gene: TRBV2
clone size: NA
J gene: TRBJ2-5
D gene: TRBD2
CDR3 length: 15

CDR3 protein: CASSLDEVSLLSRRQETQYF
CDR3 DNA: TGTGCCAGCAGTTTGGACGAGGTCTCCCTATTGTCGCGTCGACAAGAGACCCAGTACTTC
V gene: TRBV2
clone size: NA
J gene: TRBJ2-5
D gene: NA
CDR3 length: 20

CDR3 protein: CSAIKGETQYF
CDR3 DNA: TGCAGTGCCATCAAGGGGGAGACCCAGTACTTC
V gene: TRBV20-1
clone size: few
J gene: TRBJ2-5
D gene: NA
CDR3 length: 11

CDR3 protein: CASSYSGTGGQPQHF
CDR3 DNA: TGTGCCAGCAGTTACTCAGGGACCGGGGGTCAGCCCCAGCATTTT
V gene: TRBV6-5
clone size: NA
J gene: TRBJ1-5
D gene: NA
CDR3 length: 15

CDR3 protein: CASRASGNNEQFF
CDR3 DNA: TGTGCCAGCAGGGCTAGCGGGAACAATGAGCAGTTCTTC
V gene: TRBV25-1
clone size: NA
J gene: TRBJ2-1
D gene: TRBD2
CDR3 length: 13

CDR3 protein: CASSLAGYSYNEQFF
CDR3 DNA: TGTGCCAGCAGCTTAGCGGGGTACTCCTACAATGAGCAGTTCTTC
V gene: TRBV11-3
clone size: few
J gene: TRBJ2-1
D gene: NA
CDR3 length: 15

CDR3 protein: CASSHRVGDTQYF
CDR3 DNA: TGTGCCAGCAGCCATAGGGTTGGAGATACGCAGTATTTT
V gene: TRBV27
clone size: NA
J gene: TRBJ2-3
D gene: NA
CDR3 length: 13

CDR3 protein: CASSQQLDNNQPQHF
CDR3 DNA: TGCGCCAGCAGCCAGCAACTGGACAACAATCAGCCCCAGCATTTT
V gene: TRBV4-3
clone size: few
J gene: TRBJ1-5
D gene: NA
CDR3 length: 15

CDR3 protein: CAWGTEGYEQYF
CDR3 DNA: TGTGCCTGGGGTACGGAGGGCTACGAGCAGTACTTC
V gene: TRBV30
clone size: few
J gene: TRBJ2-7
D gene: NA
CDR3 length: 12